This T cell receptor (beta chain) was sequenced during a study of Ad26.COV2.S vaccination and SARS-CoV-2 variants. The wider study: The Ad26.COV2.S arm of the COV1001 trial was where the donor was placed. The study gave Ad26.COV2.S intramuscularly, once or twice 56 days apart.

Here immunoSEQ multiplex PCR was the method, and the copy in TCRdb shows in-frame clones only, minus some. The table includes roughly 390,000 clones, 88% detected once. Study observations and caveats: There was reportedly substantial breadth in spike-specific CD8+ and CD4+ T cell responses after vaccination.

The treatment was: some 20 received Ad26.COV2.S at low or high dose, single or two shots; roughly five received placebo; per-sample allocation not given. The samples were gathered on day 63 after the first injection of vaccine or placebo. In Boston, the donor was an adult between 18-55 years of age. As to this clone: Its antigen is undetermined.

This receptor was obtained from a person between 18 and 60 years old who received the Ad26.COV2.S COVID-19 vaccine or a placebo. The specimen comprised peripheral blood, sampled in a trial of Ad26.COV2.S vaccine versus placebo.

CDR3 sequence: CASSIEGASTGELFF. The CDR3 bases are TGTGCCAGTAGTATAGAGGGGGCCAGCACCGGGGAGCTGTTTTTT. J is TRBJ2-2 and V is TRBV19, with D possibly being TRBD1 (6 bases). The V end was cut by 0 bases, the J end by 4 bases, with 9 bases between. The CDR3 has 15 amino acids. From germline, CDR1 is LNHDA and CDR2 SQIVND (reference sequence).